Shown below are 5 T cell receptor beta chains from a single sample sequenced in a study of blood T cell repertoires in COVID-19. The method was immunoSEQ multiplex PCR; TCRdb's version includes in-frame clones alone and lacks a portion of them. The sample includes about 110,000 clones, roughly 80% of them seen just once. Sequencing was carried out using peripheral blood. The receptors come from a middle-aged woman with acute or convalescent COVID-19.

The chain recombines TRBV29-1 with TRBJ1-2, with TRBD1 identical over 8 bases. With V trimmed by 5 bases and J by 2 bases, 4 bases remained unmatched. Looked up from germline, CDR1 is SQVTM and CDR2 is ANQGSEA. The CDR3 has 13 amino acids. The chain's CDR3 is CSVHRGGNYGYTF. The CDR3 nucleotides are TGCAGCGTTCACAGGGGGGGCAACTATGGCTACACCTTC.

This rearrangement joins TRBV4-1 to TRBJ1-2; a possible D gene is TRBD1 (6 bases). V was clipped by 2 bases and J by 7 bases, with 17 bases between them. The CDR3 is 15 amino acids. Germline CDR1 MGHRA, CDR2 YSYEKL. The CDR3 DNA reads as TGCGCCAGCAGCCAAAGTAGGGGGGGCGAGAGTGGCTACACCTTC. Amino acid sequence: CASSQSRGGESGYTF.

CDR3 DNA: TGTGCCAGCAGACAGGGGATTCGGAACACTGAAGCTTTCTTT. It yields the protein CASRQGIRNTEAFF. J is TRBJ1-1 and V is TRBV6-5; 7 nucleotides align to TRBD1. Trimming removed 6 bases from V and 1 base from J; junction bases left unmatched: 5. The CDR3 runs to 14 residues. Germline values: CDR1 MNHEY, CDR2 SVGAGI.

V gene TRBV27 combines with J gene TRBJ1-1; 7 positions agree with TRBD1. CDR1 and CDR2 from the germline V gene are MNHEY and SMNVEV (reference sequence). The CDR3 extends over 13 amino acids. After removal of 8 bases from V and 1 base from J, the junction contained 4 bases not matched to a gene. CDR3 DNA: TGTGCCAGCCAGGACAGGTCGAACACTGAAGCTTTCTTT. It specifies CASQDRSNTEAFF.

This clone was observed once. The rearrangement joins TRBV29-1 to TRBJ2-3, with D unresolved. In germline, CDR1 is SQVTM, CDR2 ANQGSEA. V shed 4 bases and J shed 1 base, with 9 bases lying between them. The CDR3 sequence is 13 residues long. DNA of the CDR3: TGCAGCGTTGCCACTCTTGGCACAGATACGCAGTATTTT. It specifies CSVATLGTDTQYF.